This record looks at one TCR beta chain sequence and its context. The antigen remains undetermined. This entry belongs to a study of cytomegalovirus exposure and HLA in healthy donors. Study-level results: A later analysis appeared to link common viral pathogens to several of the most significant clusters. Reported results showed that the classifier diagnosed cytomegalovirus status with high specificity and sensitivity.

Both 60 Vbeta primers and 13 Jbeta primers went into the PCR. TCRdb keeps only in-frame clones here, not all; method: immunoSEQ multiplex PCR. The table includes about 160,000 clones, around 72% detected once. This CDR3 is built from 14 residues. Germline V gene lookup returns CDR1 KGHSH and CDR2 LQKENI. V lost 3 bases and J lost 0, with 9 bases in between. Sequencing was carried out using PBMCs. The chain uses TRBV18 and TRBJ2-7; no firm D call. The receptor's source is a female donor in good health and CMV-seronegative. CDR3 sequence (DNA): TGTGCCAGCTCACCTCGGAGCAACTCCTACGAGCAGTACTTC. This translates into CASSPRSNSYEQYF.